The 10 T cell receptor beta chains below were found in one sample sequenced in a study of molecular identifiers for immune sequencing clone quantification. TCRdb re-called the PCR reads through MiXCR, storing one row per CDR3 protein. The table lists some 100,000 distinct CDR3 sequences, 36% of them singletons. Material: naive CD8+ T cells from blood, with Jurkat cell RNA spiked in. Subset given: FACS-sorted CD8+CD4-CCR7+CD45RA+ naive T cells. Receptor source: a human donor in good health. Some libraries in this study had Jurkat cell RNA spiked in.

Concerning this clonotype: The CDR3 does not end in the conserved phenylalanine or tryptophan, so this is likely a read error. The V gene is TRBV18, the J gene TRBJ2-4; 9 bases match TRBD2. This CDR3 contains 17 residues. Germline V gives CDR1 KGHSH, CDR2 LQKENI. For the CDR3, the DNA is TGTGCCAGCTCACCTTTAGCGGGAGAATCCCCCAAAAACATCCAGTACTAC. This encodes CASSPLAGESPKNIQYY.

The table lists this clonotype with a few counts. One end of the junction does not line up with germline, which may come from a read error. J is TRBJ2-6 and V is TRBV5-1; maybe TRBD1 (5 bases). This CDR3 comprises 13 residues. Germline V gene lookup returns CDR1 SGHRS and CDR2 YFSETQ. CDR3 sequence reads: CASTDSGANVLAF. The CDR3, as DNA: TGCGCCAGTACCGACTCTGGGGCCAACGTCCTGGCTTTC.

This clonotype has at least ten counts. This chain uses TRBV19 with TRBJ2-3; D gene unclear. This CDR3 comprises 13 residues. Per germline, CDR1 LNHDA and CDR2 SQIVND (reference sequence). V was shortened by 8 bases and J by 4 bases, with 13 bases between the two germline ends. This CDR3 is CASSLYYPDTQYF. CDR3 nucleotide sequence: TGTGCCAGTTCCCTCTACTACCCAGATACGCAGTATTTT.

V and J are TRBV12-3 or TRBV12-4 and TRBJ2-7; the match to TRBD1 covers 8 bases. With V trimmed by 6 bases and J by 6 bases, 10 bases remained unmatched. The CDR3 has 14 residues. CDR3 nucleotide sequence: TGTGCCAGCAGCCAGGGGGCGTCTAGGCCCGAGCAGTACTTC. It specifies CASSQGASRPEQYF.

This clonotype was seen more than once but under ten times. The CDR3 sequence is CASSYSRRHSTDTQYF. The CDR3 nucleotides are TGTGCCAGCAGTTACTCACGGCGGCACAGCACAGATACGCAGTATTTT. The chain recombines TRBV6-2 or TRBV6-3 with TRBJ2-3; no firm D call. Trimming cost V 0 bases and J 0 bases, with 10 bases left between them. Germline loops: CDR1 MNHEY, CDR2 SVGEGT. The CDR3 is 16 amino acids.

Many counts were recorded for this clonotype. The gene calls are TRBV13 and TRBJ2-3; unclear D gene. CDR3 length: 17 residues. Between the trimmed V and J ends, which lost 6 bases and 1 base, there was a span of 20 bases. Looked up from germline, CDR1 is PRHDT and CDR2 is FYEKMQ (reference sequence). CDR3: CASSSGRFGRRTDTQYF. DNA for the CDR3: TGTGCCAGCAGTTCGGGCCGCTTCGGAAGACGCACAGATACGCAGTATTTT.

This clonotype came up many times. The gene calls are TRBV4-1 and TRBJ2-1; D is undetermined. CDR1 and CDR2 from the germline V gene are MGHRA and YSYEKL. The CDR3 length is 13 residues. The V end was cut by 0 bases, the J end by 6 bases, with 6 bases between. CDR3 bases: TGCGCCAGCAGCCAAGACAGGAGCAATGAGCAGTTCTTC. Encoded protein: CASSQDRSNEQFF.

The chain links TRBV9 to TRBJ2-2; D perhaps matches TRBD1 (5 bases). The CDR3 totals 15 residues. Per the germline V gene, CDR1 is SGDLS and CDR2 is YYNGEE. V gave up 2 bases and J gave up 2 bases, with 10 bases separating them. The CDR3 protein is CASSVPTDNTGELFF. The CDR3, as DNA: TGTGCCAGCAGCGTTCCGACAGACAACACCGGGGAGCTGTTTTTT.

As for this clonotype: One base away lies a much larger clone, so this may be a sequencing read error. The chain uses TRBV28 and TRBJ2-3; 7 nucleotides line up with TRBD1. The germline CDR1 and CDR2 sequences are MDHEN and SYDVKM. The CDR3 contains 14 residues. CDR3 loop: CASSSTGYRDTLYF. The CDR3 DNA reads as TGTGCCAGCTCCTCGACAGGGTACAGAGATACGCTGTATTTT.

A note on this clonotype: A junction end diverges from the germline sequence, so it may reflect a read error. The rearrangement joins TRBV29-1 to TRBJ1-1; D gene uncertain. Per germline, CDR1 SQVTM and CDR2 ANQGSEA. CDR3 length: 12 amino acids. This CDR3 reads CSEEHENPEAFF. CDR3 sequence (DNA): TGCAGCGAGGAACACGAGAACCCTGAAGCTTTCTTT. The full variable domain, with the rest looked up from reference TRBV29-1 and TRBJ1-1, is SAVISQKPSRDICQRGTSLTIQCQVDSQVTMMFWYRQQPGQSLTLIATANQGSEATYESGFVIDKFPISRPNLTFSTLTVSNMSPEDSSIYLCSEEHENPEAFFGQGTRLTVV.